The 14 T cell receptor beta chains given below trace back to one sample, sequenced in a study of cytomegalovirus exposure and HLA in healthy donors. The study ran its PCR with 60 Vbeta and 13 Jbeta primers. The protocol was immunoSEQ multiplex PCR, while the TCRdb copy is restricted to in-frame clones and leaves out a portion. The data hold some 84,000 clones, with roughly 78% observed a single time. Sequencing input: PBMCs. The receptor set was obtained from a male donor in good health and CMV-seropositive.

This clone was found a few times. The rearrangement joins TRBV5-1 to TRBJ1-1, with D unclear. Germline values: CDR1 SGHRS, CDR2 YFSETQ. Trimming shortened V by 2 bases and J by 1 base, and 6 bases separated the two germline ends. CDR3 length: 13 residues. The CDR3: CASSFGRNTEAFF. Written as DNA, the CDR3 is TGCGCCAGCAGCTTTGGCAGGAACACTGAAGCTTTCTTT.

The chain joins TRBV7-9 to TRBJ2-1; tentative D call: TRBD1 (6 bases). Germline-derived CDR1 and CDR2 are SEHNR and FQNEAQ (reference sequence). The ends were cut back, 5 bases at V and 0 bases at J, with 11 bases in the middle. The CDR3 has 15 residues. The CDR3 DNA is TGTGCCAGCAGCCTACAGGGACGCTCCTACAATGAGCAGTTCTTC. Translating gives CASSLQGRSYNEQFF.

This clone showed up just once. The V and J genes are TRBV6-1 and TRBJ2-3, with TRBD1 matching over 8 bases. The CDR3 contains 15 residues. Germline CDR1 and CDR2: MNHNS and SASEGT. The J segment lost 3 bases and the V segment lost 5 bases, leaving 7 bases of the junction unmatched. This CDR3 is CASSPDRVPTDTQYF. Here the CDR3 DNA reads TGTGCCAGCAGTCCGGACAGGGTGCCTACAGATACGCAGTATTTT.

The chain joins TRBV4-2 to TRBJ2-5, with D possibly TRBD2 on 7 matching bases. From germline, CDR1 is LGHNA and CDR2 YNFKEQ. V lost 4 bases to trimming and J lost 5 bases, with 29 bases between them. The CDR3 has 19 residues. In DNA form, the CDR3 reads TGTGCCAGCAGCCCGACTAGTAAGAGCGGGGTCAAGAGGGGGGAGACCCAGTACTTC. Translating it yields CASSPTSKSGVKRGETQYF.

This clone appeared a few times. The gene calls are TRBV5-4 and TRBJ2-2; 7 bases are a match to TRBD1. Germline values: CDR1 SGHNT, CDR2 YYREEE (reference sequence). V dropped 3 bases and J dropped 9; count of bases not matched to a gene: 5. The CDR3 sequence is 13 residues long. In nucleotides, the CDR3 is TGTGCCAGCAGCTCCCACAGGGGTAGGGAGCTGTTTTTT. It specifies CASSSHRGRELFF.

The gene calls are TRBV21-1 and TRBJ2-7; the D segment call TRBD2 is taken from the table without a DNA check. TRBV21-1 is a listed pseudogene. The CDR3 covers 12 residues. This chain's CDR3 is CASSKEEDEQYF. DNA of the CDR3: TGTGCCAGCAGCAAAGAGGAGGACGAGCAGTACTTC.

This clone was recorded only once. The chain carries TRBV9 and TRBJ1-2; D gene ambiguous. Trimming took 1 base from V and 6 from J, leaving 10 bases between them. The CDR3 spans 13 residues. Germline V lookup: CDR1 SGDLS, CDR2 YYNGEE. CDR3 sequence reads: CASSVSGWDGYTF. The CDR3 region has the DNA TGTGCCAGCAGCGTATCAGGATGGGATGGCTACACCTTC.

This clone has ten or more counts. The chain joins TRBV5-6 to TRBJ1-1; D call uncertain. The ends were cut back, 0 bases at V and 0 bases at J, with 9 bases in the middle. This CDR3 comprises 15 residues. Germline V gene data show CDR1 as SGHDT and CDR2 as YYEEEE. The CDR3 sequence: CASSLVGGMNTEAFF. DNA of the CDR3: TGTGCCAGCAGCTTGGTAGGCGGCATGAACACTGAAGCTTTCTTT.

The V gene is TRBV6-5, the J gene TRBJ2-3, with 7 bases fitting TRBD2. After removal of 1 base from V and 6 bases from J, the junction contained 7 bases not matched to a gene. CDR1 and CDR2 from the germline V gene are MNHEY and SVGAGI. This CDR3 spans 15 amino acids. The CDR3 loop is CASSYWRTRADTQYF. Written as DNA, the CDR3 is TGTGCCAGCAGTTACTGGAGGACTAGAGCCGATACGCAGTATTTT.

The chain employs TRBV5-1 and TRBJ2-1; TRBD2 aligns across 13 bases. CDR1 is SGHRS, CDR2 YFSETQ, per germline. V dropped 0 bases and J dropped 0; count of bases not matched to a gene: 9. The CDR3 length is 20 residues. CDR3: CASSLGGTSGTLGSYNEQFF. The CDR3 bases are TGCGCCAGCAGCTTGGGCGGGACTAGCGGGACTCTGGGCTCCTACAATGAGCAGTTCTTC.

The rearrangement uses TRBV7-8 and TRBJ2-1; weak D call: TRBD1 (6 bases). CDR1 is SGHVS and CDR2 is FQNEAQ in the germline V gene. Trimming removed 2 bases from V and 2 bases from J, with 10 bases in between. This CDR3 comprises 15 residues. The CDR3 nucleotides read TGTGCCAGCAGCTTATCAGGGGATCCCTACAATGAGCAGTTCTTC. The encoded protein is CASSLSGDPYNEQFF.

The chain combines TRBV6-1 with TRBJ1-5; no clear D gene. The CDR3 length is 16 residues. Looked up from germline, CDR1 is MNHNS and CDR2 is SASEGT. The germline V and J ends were trimmed by 3 bases and 5 bases, with 17 bases remaining between them. For the CDR3, the DNA is TGTGCCAGCAGTGAGGAGGGTTTAGACGGATATCAGCCCCAGCATTTT. It encodes CASSEEGLDGYQPQHF.

V and J are TRBV7-9 and TRBJ2-1; 7 bases match TRBD2. The CDR3 has 14 residues. Per the germline V gene, CDR1 is SEHNR and CDR2 is FQNEAQ (reference sequence). Trimming took 4 bases from V and 5 from J; bases not matched to a gene: 5. DNA of the CDR3: TGTGCCAGCAGCTGGTGGCGGGAGAACAATGAGCAGTTCTTC. This gives the protein CASSWWRENNEQFF.

The rearrangement links TRBV27 to TRBJ1-5; 9 bases match TRBD1. The CDR3 runs 15 residues. Germline lookup yields CDR1 MNHEY and CDR2 SMNVEV (reference sequence). Germline trimming cut 5 bases from V and 1 base from J; bases unmatched to any gene: 3. CDR3: CASSQDRGSNQPQHF. In DNA form, the CDR3 reads TGTGCCAGCAGTCAGGACAGGGGAAGCAATCAGCCCCAGCATTTT.